Included here is one T cell receptor beta chain sequence, with context. The source of the sample is a study of blood T cell repertoires in COVID-19. Study in general: Samples representing acute and convalescent COVID-19 were sourced from the United States, Italy and Spain. The analysed material was cDNA or gDNA that came from T cells, B-cell-depleted T cells, or PBMCs.

The data were produced by immunoSEQ multiplex PCR, yet TCRdb's version contains in-frame clones alone and is incomplete. Here the sample spans 100,000 to 150,000 clones, roughly nine tenths being singletons. V was clipped by 3 bases and J by 4 bases; unmatched bases: 8. CDR3 length: 16 residues. The germline CDR1 and CDR2 sequences are GTSNPN and SVGIG (reference sequence). The clonotype comes from a man aged 50-60 years with COVID-19, enrolled during active disease. Material for sequencing was peripheral blood. The chain couples TRBV30 to TRBJ2-1, with TRBD2 matching over 11 bases. The CDR3 loop is CAWSAASGRFYNEQFF. The CDR3 DNA sequence: TGTGCCTGGAGCGCCGCTAGCGGGAGGTTTTACAATGAGCAGTTCTTC.